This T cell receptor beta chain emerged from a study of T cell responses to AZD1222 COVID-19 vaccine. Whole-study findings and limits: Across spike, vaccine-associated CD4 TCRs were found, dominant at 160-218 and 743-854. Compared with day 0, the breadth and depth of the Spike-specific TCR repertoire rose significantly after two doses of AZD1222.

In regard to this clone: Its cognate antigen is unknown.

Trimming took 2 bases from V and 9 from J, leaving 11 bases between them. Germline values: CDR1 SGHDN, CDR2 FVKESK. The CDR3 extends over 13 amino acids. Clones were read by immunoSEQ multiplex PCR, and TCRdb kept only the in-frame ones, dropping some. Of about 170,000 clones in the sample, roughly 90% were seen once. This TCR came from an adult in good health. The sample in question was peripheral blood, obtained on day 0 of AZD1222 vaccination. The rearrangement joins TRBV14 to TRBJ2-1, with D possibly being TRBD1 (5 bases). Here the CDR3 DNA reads TGTGCCAGCAGCCAACAGGGTGTAGGTGAGCAGTTCTTC. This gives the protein CASSQQGVGEQFF.